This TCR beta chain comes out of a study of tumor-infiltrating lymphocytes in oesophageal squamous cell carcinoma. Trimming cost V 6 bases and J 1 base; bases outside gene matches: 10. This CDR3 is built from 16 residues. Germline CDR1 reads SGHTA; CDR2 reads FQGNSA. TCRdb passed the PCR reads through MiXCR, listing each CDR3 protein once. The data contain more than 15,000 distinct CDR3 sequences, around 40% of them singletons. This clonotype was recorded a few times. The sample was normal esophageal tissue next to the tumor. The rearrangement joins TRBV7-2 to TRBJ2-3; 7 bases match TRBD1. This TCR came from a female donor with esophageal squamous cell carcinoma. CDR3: CASSYGQAPGTDTQYF. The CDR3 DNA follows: TGTGCCAGCAGTTATGGACAGGCCCCGGGCACAGATACGCAGTATTTT.